What follows is one T cell receptor (beta chain) and its context. The data were obtained in a study of blood T cell repertoires in COVID-19. At the level of the study: T cells, B-cell-depleted T cells, or PBMCs supplied cDNA or gDNA.

The protocol was immunoSEQ multiplex PCR, while the TCRdb copy is restricted to in-frame clones and leaves out a portion. The repertoire holds tens of thousands of clones, with roughly 80% as singletons. What was sequenced was peripheral blood. The source of this sequence is a man in his sixties or seventies with acute or convalescent COVID-19.

CDR3 DNA: TGTGCCAGCAGTTGGGGGGGGGACTATGGCTACACCTTC. Amino acids: CASSWGGDYGYTF. V and J are TRBV6-5 and TRBJ1-2, with a weak D call TRBD1 (5 bases). Trimming removed 4 bases from V and 3 bases from J, with 9 bases in between. This CDR3 is 13 amino acids long. Germline-derived CDR1 and CDR2 are MNHEY and SVGAGI.